Detailed here is one T cell receptor beta chain. The antigen remains unidentified. Per the germline V gene, CDR1 is MNHEY and CDR2 is SVGAGI. The CDR3 contains 15 residues. V shed 2 bases and J shed 8 bases, with 16 bases lying between them. The data were produced by immunoSEQ multiplex PCR, yet TCRdb's version contains in-frame clones alone and is incomplete. The sample has about 120,000 clones, 85% to 95% seen once. The data are from a study of OX40 agonist ivuxolimab in advanced cancers. As for the study in general: Three patients got partial responses; one had hepatocellular carcinoma and two had cutaneous melanoma. Study observations and caveats: Partial responders dosed at 0.1-3.0 mg/kg displayed clonal expansion ranking among the lowest.

Material: CD4+ or CD8+ T cells sorted from blood, obtained in a trial of the OX40 agonist ivuxolimab. J is TRBJ2-1 and V is TRBV6-5; D tentatively fits TRBD1 or TRBD2 (6 bases each). This clonotype originated in an adult with an advanced solid tumor such as melanoma, head and neck, liver or kidney cancer. The CDR3 nucleotides are TGTGCCAGCAGTTACGGCCCGGGGGCGCCCCATGAGCAGTTCTTC. This sequence encodes CASSYGPGAPHEQFF.